Sequencing of this TCR beta chain was carried out in a study of blood T cell repertoires in COVID-19. Study at large: Samples representing acute and convalescent COVID-19 were sourced from the United States, Italy and Spain. T cells, B-cell-depleted T cells, or PBMCs supplied cDNA or gDNA.

In the study's own analysis: By means of reference gene primer amplification, nucleated cell counts were estimated. Clones were sequenced by immunoSEQ multiplex PCR, and TCRdb holds only the in-frame ones, with some missing. V, J and clone size are those of that table, while D and trimming were read from the DNA. The repertoire holds roughly 280,000 clones, 70% to 90% seen once, with roughly 4.6% in the top ten. J gave up 4 bases and V 5 bases, and 10 bases lay outside the gene matches. Germline lookup yields CDR1 SGHVS and CDR2 FQNEAQ. The CDR3 is 15 residues long. The chain combines TRBV7-8 with TRBJ1-2, with TRBD1 identical over 7 bases. This receptor was obtained from a man in his fifties or sixties who had recovered from COVID-19. Material: peripheral blood. CDR3 nucleotide sequence: TGTGCCAGCAGCCCCAGGGGGGCCCTCGGCTATGGCTACACCTTC. Translated: CASSPRGALGYGYTF.